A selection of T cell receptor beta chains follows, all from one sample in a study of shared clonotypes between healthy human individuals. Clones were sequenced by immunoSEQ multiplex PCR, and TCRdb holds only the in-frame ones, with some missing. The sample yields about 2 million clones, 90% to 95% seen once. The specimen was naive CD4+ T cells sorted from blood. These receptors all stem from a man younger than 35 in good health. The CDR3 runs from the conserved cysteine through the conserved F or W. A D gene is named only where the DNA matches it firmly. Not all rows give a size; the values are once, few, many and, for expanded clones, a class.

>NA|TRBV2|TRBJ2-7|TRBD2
CASSPSGGDREQYF
TGTGCCAGCAGCCCGTCGGGGGGGGATCGCGAGCAGTACTTC
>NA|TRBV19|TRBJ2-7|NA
CASRAFGTATYEQYF
TGTGCCAGCAGAGCATTCGGAACAGCTACCTACGAGCAGTACTTC
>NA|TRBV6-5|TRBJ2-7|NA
CASSYQVGREQYF
TGTGCCAGCAGTTACCAGGTAGGGAGGGAGCAGTACTTC
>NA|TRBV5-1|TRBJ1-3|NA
CASRDHGGLGTIYF
TGCGCCAGCAGAGACCACGGGGGCCTCGGCACCATATATTTT
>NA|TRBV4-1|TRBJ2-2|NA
CASSQWDRVVTTGELFF
TGCGCCAGCAGCCAATGGGACCGAGTCGTAACAACCGGGGAGCTGTTTTTT
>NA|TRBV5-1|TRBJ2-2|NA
CASFDRIFTGELFF
TGCGCCAGTTTCGACAGGATCTTCACCGGGGAGCTGTTTTTT
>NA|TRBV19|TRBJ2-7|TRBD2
CASSTPGVAGVYEQYF
TGTGCCAGTAGTACTCCTGGGGTAGCGGGTGTATACGAGCAGTACTTC
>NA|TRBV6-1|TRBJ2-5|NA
CASSEIGPTETQYF
TGTGCCAGCAGTGAAATTGGGCCAACAGAGACCCAGTACTTC
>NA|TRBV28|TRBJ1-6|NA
CASSFGRGSLNSPLHF
TGTGCCAGCAGTTTTGGAAGGGGTTCCCTAAATTCACCCCTCCACTTT
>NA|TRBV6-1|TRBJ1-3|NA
CASSDFFVAAGGSGNTIYF
TGTGCCAGCAGTGATTTCTTTGTAGCTGCTGGGGGCTCTGGAAACACCATATATTTT
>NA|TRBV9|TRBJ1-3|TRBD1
CASSARTGGGNTIYF
TGTGCCAGCAGCGCCCGGACAGGGGGCGGAAACACCATATATTTT
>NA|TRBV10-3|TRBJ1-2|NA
CAISALGVVYGYTF
TGTGCCATCAGCGCACTGGGGGTGGTGTATGGCTACACCTTC
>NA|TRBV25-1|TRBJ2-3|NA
CASSEYLGADTQYF
TGTGCCAGCAGTGAATATTTGGGGGCAGATACGCAGTATTTT
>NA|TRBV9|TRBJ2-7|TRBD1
CASSKGQGVSYEQYF
TGTGCCAGCAGCAAGGGACAGGGGGTCTCCTACGAGCAGTACTTC
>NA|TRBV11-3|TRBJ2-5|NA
CASSLRGETQYF
TGTGCCAGCAGCTTGAGGGGGGAGACCCAGTACTTC
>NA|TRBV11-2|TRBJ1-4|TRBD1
CASSFQGTGVYEKLFF
TGTGCCAGCAGCTTCCAGGGAACAGGGGTATACGAAAAACTGTTTTTT
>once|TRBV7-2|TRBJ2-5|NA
CASSIPGAWETQYF
TGTGCCAGCAGCATCCCAGGGGCGTGGGAGACCCAGTACTTC
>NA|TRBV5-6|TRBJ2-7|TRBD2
CASSPTSGGPEQYF
TGTGCCAGCAGCCCAACTAGCGGGGGTCCCGAGCAGTACTTC